This TCR beta chain came from a study of CD8 T cells in Susac syndrome. After extraction with the RNeasy kit, 0.5 to 1 ug of the RNA was reverse transcribed using random hexamers. TCRdb re-analysed the immunoSEQ multiplex PCR reads in MiXCR, keeping a single row per CDR3 protein. The sample includes 170,000 or so distinct CDR3 sequences, about 96% of them seen just once. V lost 6 bases and J lost 3, with 9 bases in between. This CDR3 is built from 13 residues. The origin of this receptor is a human donor with Susac syndrome. The rearrangement links TRBV12-3 or TRBV12-4 to TRBJ1-5; D is unresolved. Sequencing input: CD4+ T cells from PBMCs. The CDR3 coding sequence is TGTGCCAGCAGCACGATGGACAATCAGCCCCAGCATTTT. The encoded protein is CASSTMDNQPQHF.